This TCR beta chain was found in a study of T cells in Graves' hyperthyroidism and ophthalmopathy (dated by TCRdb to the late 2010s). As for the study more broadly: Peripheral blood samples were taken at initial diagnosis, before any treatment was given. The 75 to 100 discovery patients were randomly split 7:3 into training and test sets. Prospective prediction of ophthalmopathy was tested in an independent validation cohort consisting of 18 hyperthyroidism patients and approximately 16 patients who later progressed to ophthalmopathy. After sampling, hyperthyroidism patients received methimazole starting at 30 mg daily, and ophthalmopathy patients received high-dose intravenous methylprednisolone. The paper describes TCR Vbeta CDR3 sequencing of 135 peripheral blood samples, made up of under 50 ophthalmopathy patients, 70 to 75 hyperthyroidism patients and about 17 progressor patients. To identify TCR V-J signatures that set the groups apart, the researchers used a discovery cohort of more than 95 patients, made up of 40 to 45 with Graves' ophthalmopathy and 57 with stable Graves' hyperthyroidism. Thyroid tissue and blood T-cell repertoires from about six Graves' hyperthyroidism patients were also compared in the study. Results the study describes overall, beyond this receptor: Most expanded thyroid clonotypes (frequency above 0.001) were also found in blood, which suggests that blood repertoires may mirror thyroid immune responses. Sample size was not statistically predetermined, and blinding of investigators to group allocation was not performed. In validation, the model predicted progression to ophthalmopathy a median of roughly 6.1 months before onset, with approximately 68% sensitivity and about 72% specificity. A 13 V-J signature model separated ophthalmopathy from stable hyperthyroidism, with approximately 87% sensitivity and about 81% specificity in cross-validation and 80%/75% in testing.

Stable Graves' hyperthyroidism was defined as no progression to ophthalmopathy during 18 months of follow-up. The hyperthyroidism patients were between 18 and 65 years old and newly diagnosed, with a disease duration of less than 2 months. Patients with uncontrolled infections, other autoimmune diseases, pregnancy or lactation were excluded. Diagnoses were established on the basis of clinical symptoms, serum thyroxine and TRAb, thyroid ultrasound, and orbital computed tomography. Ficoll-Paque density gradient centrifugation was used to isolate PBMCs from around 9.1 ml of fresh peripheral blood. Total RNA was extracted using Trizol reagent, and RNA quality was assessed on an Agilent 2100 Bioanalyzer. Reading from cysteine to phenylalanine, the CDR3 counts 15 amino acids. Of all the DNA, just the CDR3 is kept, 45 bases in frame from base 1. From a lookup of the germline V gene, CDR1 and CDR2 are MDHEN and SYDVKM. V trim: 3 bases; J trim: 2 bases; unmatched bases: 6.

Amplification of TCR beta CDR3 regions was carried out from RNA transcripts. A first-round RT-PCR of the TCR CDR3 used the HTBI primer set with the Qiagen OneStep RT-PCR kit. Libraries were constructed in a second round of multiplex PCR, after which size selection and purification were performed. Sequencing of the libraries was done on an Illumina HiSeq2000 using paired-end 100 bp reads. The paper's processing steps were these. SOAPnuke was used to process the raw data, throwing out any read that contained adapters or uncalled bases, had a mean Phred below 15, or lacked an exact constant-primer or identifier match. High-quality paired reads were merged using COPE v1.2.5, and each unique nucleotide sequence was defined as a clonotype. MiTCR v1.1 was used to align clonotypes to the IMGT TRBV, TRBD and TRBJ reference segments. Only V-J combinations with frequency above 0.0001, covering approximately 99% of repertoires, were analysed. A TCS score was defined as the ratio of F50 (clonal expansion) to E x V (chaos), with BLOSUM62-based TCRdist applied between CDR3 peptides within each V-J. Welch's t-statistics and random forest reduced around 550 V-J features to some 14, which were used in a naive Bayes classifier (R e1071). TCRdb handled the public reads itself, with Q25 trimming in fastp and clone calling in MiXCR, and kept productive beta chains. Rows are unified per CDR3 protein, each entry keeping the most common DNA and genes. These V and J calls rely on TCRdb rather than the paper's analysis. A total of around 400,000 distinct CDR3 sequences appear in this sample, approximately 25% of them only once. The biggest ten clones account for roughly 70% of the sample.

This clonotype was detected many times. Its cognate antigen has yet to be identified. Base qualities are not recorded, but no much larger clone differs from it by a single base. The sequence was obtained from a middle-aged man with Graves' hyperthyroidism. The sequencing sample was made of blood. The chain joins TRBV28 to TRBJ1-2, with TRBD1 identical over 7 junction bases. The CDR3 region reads CASSFGGGTNYGYTF. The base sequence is TGTGCCAGCAGTTTTGGAGGGGGCACCAACTATGGCTACACCTTC.